Ten or more counts support the clone carrying this T cell receptor beta chain. Its antigen is as yet unknown. This sample is drawn from a study of CD8 T cells in ankylosing spondylitis. Per germline, CDR1 SNHLY and CDR2 FYNNEI. This CDR3 has 14 amino acids. V lost 6 bases, J lost 2 bases, and 6 bases stayed unmatched. Study-wide results and limits: For ankylosing spondylitis blood, a TCR beta motif of eight or nine highly homologous variants appeared characteristic. From matched ankylosing spondylitis synovial fluid, disease-linked clones were reportedly recovered at significantly enriched levels.

Quantitative molecular-barcoded 5'-RACE generated the TCR beta libraries. TCRdb re-called the 5' RACE reads with MiXCR, one entry per CDR3 protein. The repertoire holds over 100,000 distinct CDR3 sequences, with about 7% as singletons. The receptor was isolated from a male donor with ankylosing spondylitis or in good health (not recorded which). This sequence joins TRBV2 and TRBJ2-7, with 8 bases identical to TRBD1. The sequencing sample was made of blood, either unsorted or a sorted T cell fraction (not recorded which). CDR3: CASRSGTGTYEQYF. The CDR3 region has the DNA TGTGCCAGCAGATCCGGGACAGGAACCTACGAGCAGTACTTC.